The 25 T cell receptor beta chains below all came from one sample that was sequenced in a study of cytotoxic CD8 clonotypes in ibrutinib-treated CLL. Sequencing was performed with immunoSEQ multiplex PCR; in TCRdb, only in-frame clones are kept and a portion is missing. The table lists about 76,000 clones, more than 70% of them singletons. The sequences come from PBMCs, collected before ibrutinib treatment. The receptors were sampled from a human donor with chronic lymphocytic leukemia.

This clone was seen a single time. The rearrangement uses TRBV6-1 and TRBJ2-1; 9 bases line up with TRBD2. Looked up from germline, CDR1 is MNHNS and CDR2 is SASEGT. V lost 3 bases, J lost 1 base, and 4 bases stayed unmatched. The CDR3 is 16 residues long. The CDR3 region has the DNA TGTGCCAGCAGTGACCCCCTAGCGGGGTCCTACAATGAGCAGTTCTTC. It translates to CASSDPLAGSYNEQFF.

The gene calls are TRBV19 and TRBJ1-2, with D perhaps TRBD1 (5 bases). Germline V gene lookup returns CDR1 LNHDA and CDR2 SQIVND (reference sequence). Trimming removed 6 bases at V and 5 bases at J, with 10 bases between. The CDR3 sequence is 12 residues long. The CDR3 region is CASRRGEYGYTF. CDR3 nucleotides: TGTGCCAGTAGACGGGGGGAGTATGGCTACACCTTC.

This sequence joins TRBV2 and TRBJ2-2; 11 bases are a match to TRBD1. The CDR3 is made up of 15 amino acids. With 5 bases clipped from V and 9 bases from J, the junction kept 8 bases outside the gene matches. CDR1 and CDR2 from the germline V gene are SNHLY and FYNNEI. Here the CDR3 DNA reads TGTGCCAGCAGTTCTAGGACAGGGGGCGTCTGGGAGCTGTTTTTT. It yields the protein CASSSRTGGVWELFF.

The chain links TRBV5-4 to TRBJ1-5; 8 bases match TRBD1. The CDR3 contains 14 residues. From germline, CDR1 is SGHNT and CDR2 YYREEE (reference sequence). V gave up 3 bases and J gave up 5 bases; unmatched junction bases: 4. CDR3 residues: CASSSDRGDQPQHF. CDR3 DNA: TGTGCCAGCAGCTCCGACAGGGGAGATCAGCCCCAGCATTTT.

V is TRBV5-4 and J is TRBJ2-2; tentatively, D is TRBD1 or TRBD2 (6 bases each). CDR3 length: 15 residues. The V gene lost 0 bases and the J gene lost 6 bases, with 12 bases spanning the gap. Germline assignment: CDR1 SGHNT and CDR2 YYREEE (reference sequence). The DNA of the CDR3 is TGTGCCAGCAGCTTGGACAGGGAGGTTTCCGGGGAGCTGTTTTTT. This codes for CASSLDREVSGELFF.

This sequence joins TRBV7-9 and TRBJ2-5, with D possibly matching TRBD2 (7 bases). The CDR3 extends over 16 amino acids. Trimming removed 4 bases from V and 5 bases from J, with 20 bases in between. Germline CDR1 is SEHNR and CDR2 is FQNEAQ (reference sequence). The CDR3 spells CASSSLRAGARETQYF. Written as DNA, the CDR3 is TGTGCCAGCAGCTCCCTCCGCGCGGGGGCCCGGGAGACCCAGTACTTC. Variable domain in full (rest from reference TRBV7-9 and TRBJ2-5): DTGVSQNPRHKITKRGQNVTFRCDPISEHNRLYWYRQTLGQGPEFLTYFQNEAQLEKSRLLSDRFSAERPKGSFSTLEIQRTEQGDSAMYLCASSSLRAGARETQYFGPGTRLLVL.

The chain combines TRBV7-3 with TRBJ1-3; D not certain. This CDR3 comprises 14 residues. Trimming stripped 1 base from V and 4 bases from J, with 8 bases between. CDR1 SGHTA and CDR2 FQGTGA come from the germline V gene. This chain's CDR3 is CASSLSSGGNTIYF. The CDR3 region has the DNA TGTGCCAGCAGCTTAAGCTCGGGGGGAAACACCATATATTTT. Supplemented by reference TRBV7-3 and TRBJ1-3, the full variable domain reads GAGVSQTPSNKVTEKGKYVELRCDPISGHTALYWYRQSLGQGPEFLIYFQGTGAADDSGLPNDRFFAVRPEGSVSTLKIQRTERGDSAVYLCASSLSSGGNTIYFGEGSWLTVV.

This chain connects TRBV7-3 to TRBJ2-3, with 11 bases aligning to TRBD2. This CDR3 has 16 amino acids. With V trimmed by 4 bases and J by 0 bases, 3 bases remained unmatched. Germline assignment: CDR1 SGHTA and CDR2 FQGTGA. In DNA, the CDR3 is TGTGCCAGCAGCTCCAGACTAGCGGGAAGCACAGATACGCAGTATTTT. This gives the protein CASSSRLAGSTDTQYF.

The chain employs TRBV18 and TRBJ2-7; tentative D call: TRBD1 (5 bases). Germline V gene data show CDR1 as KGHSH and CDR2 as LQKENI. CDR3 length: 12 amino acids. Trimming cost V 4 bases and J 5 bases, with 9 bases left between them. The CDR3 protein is CASSQTGNEQYF. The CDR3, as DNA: TGTGCCAGCTCACAAACAGGAAACGAGCAGTACTTC.

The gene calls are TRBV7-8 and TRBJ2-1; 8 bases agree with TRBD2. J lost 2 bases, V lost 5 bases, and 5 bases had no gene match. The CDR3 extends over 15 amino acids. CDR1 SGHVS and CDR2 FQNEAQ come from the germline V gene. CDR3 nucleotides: TGTGCCAGCAGCACCCTAGCGGGTGCCTACAATGAGCAGTTCTTC. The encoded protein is CASSTLAGAYNEQFF. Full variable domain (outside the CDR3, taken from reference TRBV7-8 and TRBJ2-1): GAGVSQSPRYKVAKRGQDVALRCDPISGHVSLFWYQQALGQGPEFLTYFQNEAQLDKSGLPSDRFFAERPEGSVSTLKIQRTQQEDSAVYLCASSTLAGAYNEQFFGPGTRLTVL.

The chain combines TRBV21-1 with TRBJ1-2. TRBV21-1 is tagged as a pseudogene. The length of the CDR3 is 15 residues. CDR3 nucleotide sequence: TGTGCCAGCAGCAAATTTAGCGGGGAAGACTATGGCTACACCTTC. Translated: CASSKFSGEDYGYTF.

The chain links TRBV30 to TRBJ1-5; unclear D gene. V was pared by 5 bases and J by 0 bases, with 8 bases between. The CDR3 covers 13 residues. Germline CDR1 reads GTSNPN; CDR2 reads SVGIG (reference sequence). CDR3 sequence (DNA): TGTGCCTGGGCCCGGGGTAGCAATCAGCCCCAGCATTTT. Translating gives CAWARGSNQPQHF.

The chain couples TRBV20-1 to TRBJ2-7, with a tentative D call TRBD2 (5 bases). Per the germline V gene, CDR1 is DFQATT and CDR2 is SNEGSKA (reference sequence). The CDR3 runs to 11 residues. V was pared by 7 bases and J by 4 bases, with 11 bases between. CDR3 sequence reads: CSGEREYEQYF. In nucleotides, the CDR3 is TGCAGTGGGGAGAGGGAATACGAGCAGTACTTC.

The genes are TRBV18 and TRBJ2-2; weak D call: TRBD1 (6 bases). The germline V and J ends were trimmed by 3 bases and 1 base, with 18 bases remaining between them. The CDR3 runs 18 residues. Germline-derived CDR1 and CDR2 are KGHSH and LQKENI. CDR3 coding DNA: TGTGCCAGCTCACCGCCTGGTGGGGGACATCAGAACACCGGGGAGCTGTTTTTT. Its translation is CASSPPGGGHQNTGELFF.

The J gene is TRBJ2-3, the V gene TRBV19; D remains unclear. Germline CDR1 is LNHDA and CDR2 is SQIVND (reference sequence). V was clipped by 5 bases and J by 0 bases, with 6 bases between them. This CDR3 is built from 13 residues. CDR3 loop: CASSPGSTDTQYF. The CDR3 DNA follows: TGTGCCAGTAGTCCGGGTAGCACAGATACGCAGTATTTT. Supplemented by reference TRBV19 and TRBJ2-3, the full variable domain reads DGGITQSPKYLFRKEGQNVTLSCEQNLNHDAMYWYRQDPGQGLRLIYYSQIVNDFQKGDIAEGYSVSREKKESFPLTVTSAQKNPTAFYLCASSPGSTDTQYFGPGTRLTVL.

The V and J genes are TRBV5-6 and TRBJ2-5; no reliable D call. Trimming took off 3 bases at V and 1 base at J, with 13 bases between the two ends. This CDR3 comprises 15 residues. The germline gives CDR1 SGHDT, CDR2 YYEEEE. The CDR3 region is CASSWTRAIQETQYF. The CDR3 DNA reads TGTGCCAGCAGCTGGACGCGCGCAATCCAAGAGACCCAGTACTTC. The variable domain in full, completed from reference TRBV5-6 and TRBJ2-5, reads DAGVTQSPTHLIKTRGQQVTLRCSPKSGHDTVSWYQQALGQGPQFIFQYYEEEERQRGNFPDRFSGHQFPNYSSELNVNALLLGDSALYLCASSWTRAIQETQYFGPGTRLLVL.

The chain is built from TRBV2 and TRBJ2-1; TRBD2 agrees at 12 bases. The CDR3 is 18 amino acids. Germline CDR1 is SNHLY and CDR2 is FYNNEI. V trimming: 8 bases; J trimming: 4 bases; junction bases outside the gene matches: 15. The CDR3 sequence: CASGDPSSGRATYNEQFF. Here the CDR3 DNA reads TGTGCCAGCGGCGATCCCTCTAGCGGGAGGGCCACTTACAATGAGCAGTTCTTC.

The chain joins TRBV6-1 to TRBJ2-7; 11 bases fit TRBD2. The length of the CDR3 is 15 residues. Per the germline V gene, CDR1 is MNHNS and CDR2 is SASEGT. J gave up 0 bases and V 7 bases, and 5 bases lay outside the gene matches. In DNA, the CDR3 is TGTGCCAGCATAGGGACTAGCGGATTCTCCTACGAGCAGTACTTC. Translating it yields CASIGTSGFSYEQYF.

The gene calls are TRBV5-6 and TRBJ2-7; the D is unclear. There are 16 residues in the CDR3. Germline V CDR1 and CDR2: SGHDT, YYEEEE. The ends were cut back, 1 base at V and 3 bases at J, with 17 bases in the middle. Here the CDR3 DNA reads TGTGCCAGCAGCTTGTACGGCGTAACAGCCCTCTACGAGCAGTACTTC. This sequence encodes CASSLYGVTALYEQYF.

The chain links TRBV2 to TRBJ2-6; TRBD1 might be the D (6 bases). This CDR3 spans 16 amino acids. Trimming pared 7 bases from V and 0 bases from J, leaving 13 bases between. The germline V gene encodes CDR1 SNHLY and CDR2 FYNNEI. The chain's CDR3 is CASNTGPRSGANVLTF. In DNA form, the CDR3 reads TGTGCCAGCAACACAGGGCCCCGCTCTGGGGCCAACGTCCTGACTTTC. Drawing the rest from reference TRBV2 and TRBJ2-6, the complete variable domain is EPEVTQTPSHQVTQMGQEVILRCVPISNHLYFYWYRQILGQKVEFLVSFYNNEISEKSEIFDDQFSVERPDGSNFTLKIRSTKLEDSAMYFCASNTGPRSGANVLTFGAGSRLTVL.

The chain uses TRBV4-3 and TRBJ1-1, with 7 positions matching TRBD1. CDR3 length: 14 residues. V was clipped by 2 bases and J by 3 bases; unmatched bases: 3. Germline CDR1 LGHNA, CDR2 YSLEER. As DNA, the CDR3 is TGCGCCAGCAGCCAAAGGGACAGCTACACTGAAGCTTTCTTT. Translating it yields CASSQRDSYTEAFF.

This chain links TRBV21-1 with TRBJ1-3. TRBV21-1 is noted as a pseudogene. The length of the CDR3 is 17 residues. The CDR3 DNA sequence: TGTGCCAGCAGCAAAATGTGGGCAGGGGAGGCTGGAAACACCATATATTTT. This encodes CASSKMWAGEAGNTIYF.

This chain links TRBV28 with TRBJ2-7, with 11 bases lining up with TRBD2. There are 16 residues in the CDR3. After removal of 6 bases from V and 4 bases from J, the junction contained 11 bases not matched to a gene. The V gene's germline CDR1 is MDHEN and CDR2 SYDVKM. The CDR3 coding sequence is TGTGCCAGCAGAGAGGGGTTGACTAGCGGGGTTTACGAGCAGTACTTC. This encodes CASREGLTSGVYEQYF.

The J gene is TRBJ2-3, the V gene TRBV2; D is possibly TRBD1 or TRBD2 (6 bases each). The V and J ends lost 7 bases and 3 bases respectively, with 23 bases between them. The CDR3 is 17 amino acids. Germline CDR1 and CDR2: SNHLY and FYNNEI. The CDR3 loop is CASIAGIGGRKTDTQYF. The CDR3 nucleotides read TGTGCCAGCATCGCAGGGATCGGGGGCAGAAAAACAGATACGCAGTATTTT.

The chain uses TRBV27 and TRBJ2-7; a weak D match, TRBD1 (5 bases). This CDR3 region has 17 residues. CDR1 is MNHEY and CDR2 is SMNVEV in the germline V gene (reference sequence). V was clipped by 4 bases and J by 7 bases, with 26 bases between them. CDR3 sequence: CASSYFVPVQGPWEQYF. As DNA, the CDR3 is TGTGCCAGCAGTTACTTCGTTCCGGTGCAGGGTCCGTGGGAGCAGTACTTC.